This T cell receptor (beta chain) stems from a study of T cells in Graves' hyperthyroidism and ophthalmopathy. This clonotype has a handful of counts. TCR beta CDR3 region amplification was performed from RNA transcripts. The TCR CDR3 first-round RT-PCR relied on the HTBI primer set. MiXCR, run by TCRdb on the multiplex PCR reads, gives a single entry per CDR3 protein. The sample has a few hundred thousand distinct CDR3 sequences; 15% to 19% are singletons. V shed 3 bases, J shed 1 base, and the junction held 15 bases outside the gene matches. There are 18 residues in the CDR3. In germline, CDR1 is GTSNPN, CDR2 SVGIG (reference sequence).

V gene TRBV30 combines with J gene TRBJ2-3, with TRBD2 matching 8 bases. The origin of this receptor is a woman aged 30 to 39 with Graves' hyperthyroidism. Specimen: blood. The CDR3 DNA reads as TGTGCCTGGAGCGCCCTAAGGAGCGGGAGCGGAGGCACAGATACGCAGTATTTT. Protein product: CAWSALRSGSGGTDTQYF.